Each of the 7 T cell receptor beta chains below was sequenced from the same sample in a study of persistence of HIV-infected CD4 T cells. Lysates of CMV-infected fibroblasts at approximately 10 ug/mL stimulated these cells. Memory cells lacking CD40L and CD69 with high CD45RO were sorted. This was the immunoSEQ version 4 assay in survey mode. Only in-frame clones appear in the TCRdb table, and some are missing; sequencing was by immunoSEQ multiplex PCR. The sample lists 30,000 to 35,000 clones; around 82% were seen once. Their target antigens are unknown. The sequencing here drew on CD4+ T cells sorted from PBMCs after roughly 18-hour stimulation, taken from a patient who received antiretroviral therapy. The receptors come from an adult man with HIV who was CMV-seropositive.

V is TRBV2 and J is TRBJ2-7; 9 nucleotides line up with TRBD1. The CDR3 runs to 13 residues. Germline V gene sequence: CDR1 SNHLY, CDR2 FYNNEI. With 5 bases clipped from V and 3 bases from J, the junction kept 2 bases outside the gene matches. The CDR3: CASSNRGLYEQYF. The CDR3 nucleotides read TGTGCCAGCAGTAACAGGGGGCTCTACGAGCAGTACTTC. The full variable domain, rest sourced from reference TRBV2 and TRBJ2-7, is EPEVTQTPSHQVTQMGQEVILRCVPISNHLYFYWYRQILGQKVEFLVSFYNNEISEKSEIFDDQFSVERPDGSNFTLKIRSTKLEDSAMYFCASSNRGLYEQYFGPGTRLTVT.

V gene TRBV7-9 combines with J gene TRBJ2-2; 11 bases map to TRBD1. Trimming at V came to 6 bases and at J to 2 bases, leaving 11 bases not matched to a gene. The CDR3 is 18 amino acids. Looked up from germline, CDR1 is SEHNR and CDR2 is FQNEAQ (reference sequence). CDR3 in amino acids: CASRSGQGALPNTGELFF. As DNA, the CDR3 is TGTGCCAGCAGAAGCGGACAGGGGGCACTACCAAACACCGGGGAGCTGTTTTTT.

The chain joins TRBV19 to TRBJ1-2; D remains unclear. Germline CDR1 LNHDA, CDR2 SQIVND (reference sequence). V lost 7 bases and J lost 1, with 13 bases in between. This CDR3 contains 14 residues. This CDR3 is CASNSAGRNYGYTF. CDR3 nucleotide sequence: TGTGCCAGTAACTCGGCAGGACGTAACTATGGCTACACCTTC.

The chain is built from TRBV7-3 and TRBJ2-1, with D maybe TRBD2 (6 bases). The CDR3 is made up of 15 amino acids. Germline V gives CDR1 SGHTA, CDR2 FQGTGA. The V gene lost 4 bases and the J gene lost 4 bases, with 14 bases spanning the gap. CDR3 in DNA: TGTGCCAGCAGCTCCTATGGGGGGAGATACAATGAGCAGTTCTTC. This gives the protein CASSSYGGRYNEQFF. Filled out from reference TRBV7-3 and TRBJ2-1, the complete variable domain reads GAGVSQTPSNKVTEKGKYVELRCDPISGHTALYWYRQSLGQGPEFLIYFQGTGAADDSGLPNDRFFAVRPEGSVSTLKIQRTERGDSAVYLCASSSYGGRYNEQFFGPGTRLTVL.

This CDR3 reads CASSYSRGLYAGYTF. The CDR3 region has the DNA TGTGCCAGCAGTTACTCTCGGGGGCTTTACGCTGGCTACACCTTC. This chain connects TRBV6-5 to TRBJ1-2; D may be TRBD1 (6 bases). Germline loops: CDR1 MNHEY, CDR2 SVGAGI. The germline V and J ends were trimmed by 0 bases and 7 bases, with 15 bases remaining between them. The CDR3 runs to 15 residues.

V is TRBV28 and J is TRBJ1-2; D gene ambiguous. Germline CDR1 is MDHEN and CDR2 is SYDVKM. CDR3 length: 14 residues. V lost 4 bases, J lost 7 bases, and 16 bases lay in between. The CDR3 loop reads CASSYDQPGLGYTF. DNA for the CDR3: TGTGCCAGCAGTTACGATCAGCCGGGTCTTGGCTACACCTTC.

The rearrangement uses TRBV27 and TRBJ2-6, with D unresolved. V was pared by 2 bases and J by 2 bases, with 10 bases between. CDR1 is MNHEY, CDR2 SMNVEV, per germline (reference sequence). CDR3 length equals 16 residues. The CDR3 sequence: CASSLEFRAGANVLTF. The CDR3 DNA sequence: TGTGCCAGCAGTTTAGAATTTCGGGCTGGGGCCAACGTCCTGACTTTC.